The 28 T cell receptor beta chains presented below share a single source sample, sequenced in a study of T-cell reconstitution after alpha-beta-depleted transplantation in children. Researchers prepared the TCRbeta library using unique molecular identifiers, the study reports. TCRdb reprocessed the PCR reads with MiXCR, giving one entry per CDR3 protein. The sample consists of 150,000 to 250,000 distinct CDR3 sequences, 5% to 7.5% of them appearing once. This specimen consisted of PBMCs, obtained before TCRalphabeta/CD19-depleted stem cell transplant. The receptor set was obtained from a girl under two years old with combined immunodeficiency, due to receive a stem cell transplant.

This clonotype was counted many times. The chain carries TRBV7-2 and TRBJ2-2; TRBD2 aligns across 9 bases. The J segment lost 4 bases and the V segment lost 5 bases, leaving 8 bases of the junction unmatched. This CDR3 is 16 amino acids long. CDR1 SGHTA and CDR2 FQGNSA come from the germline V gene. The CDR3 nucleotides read TGTGCCAGCAGCCCCTCGGGACTAGCTGCCACCGGGGAGCTGTTTTTT. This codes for CASSPSGLAATGELFF. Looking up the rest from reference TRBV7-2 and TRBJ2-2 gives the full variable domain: GAGVSQSPSNKVTEKGKDVELRCDPISGHTALYWYRQSLGQGLEFLIYFQGNSAPDKSGLPSDRFSAERTGGSVSTLTIQRTQQEDSAVYLCASSPSGLAATGELFFGEGSRLTVL.

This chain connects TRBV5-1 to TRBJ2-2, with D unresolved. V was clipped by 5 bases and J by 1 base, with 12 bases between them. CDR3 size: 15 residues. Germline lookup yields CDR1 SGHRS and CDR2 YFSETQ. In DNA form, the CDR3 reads TGCGCCAGCAGGCAGGCCACGAGGAACACCGGGGAGCTGTTTTTT. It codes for CASRQATRNTGELFF. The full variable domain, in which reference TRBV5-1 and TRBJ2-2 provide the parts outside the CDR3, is KAGVTQTPRYLIKTRGQQVTLSCSPISGHRSVSWYQQTPGQGLQFLFEYFSETQRNKGNFPGRFSGRQFSNSRSEMNVSTLELGDSALYLCASRQATRNTGELFFGEGSRLTVL.

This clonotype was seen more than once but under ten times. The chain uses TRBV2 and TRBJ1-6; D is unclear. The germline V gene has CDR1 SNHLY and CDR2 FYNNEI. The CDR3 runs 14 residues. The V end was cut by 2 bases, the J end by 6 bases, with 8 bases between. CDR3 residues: CASSESWSNSPLHF. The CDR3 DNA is TGTGCCAGCAGTGAATCATGGTCTAATTCACCCCTCCACTTT.

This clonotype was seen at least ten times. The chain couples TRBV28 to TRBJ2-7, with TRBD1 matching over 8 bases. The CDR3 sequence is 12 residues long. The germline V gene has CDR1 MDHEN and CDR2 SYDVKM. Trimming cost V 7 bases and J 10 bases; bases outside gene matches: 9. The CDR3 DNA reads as TGTGCCAGCACCTTAGGGGACAGGCTTCAGTACTTC. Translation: CASTLGDRLQYF.

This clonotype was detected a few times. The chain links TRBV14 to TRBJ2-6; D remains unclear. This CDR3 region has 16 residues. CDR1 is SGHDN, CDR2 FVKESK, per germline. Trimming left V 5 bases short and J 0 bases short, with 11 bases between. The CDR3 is CASSRALLSGANVLTF. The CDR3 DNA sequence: TGTGCCAGCAGCAGGGCCCTTCTCTCTGGGGCCAACGTCCTGACTTTC. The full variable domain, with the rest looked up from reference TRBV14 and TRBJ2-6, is EAGVTQFPSHSVIEKGQTVTLRCDPISGHDNLYWYRRVMGKEIKFLLHFVKESKQDESGMPNNRFLAERTGGTYSTLKVQPAELEDSGVYFCASSRALLSGANVLTFGAGSRLTVL.

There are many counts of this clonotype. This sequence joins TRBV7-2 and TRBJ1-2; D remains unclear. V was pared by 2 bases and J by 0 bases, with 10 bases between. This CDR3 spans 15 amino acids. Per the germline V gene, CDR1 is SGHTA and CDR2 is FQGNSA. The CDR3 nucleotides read TGTGCCAGCAGCTTATCCAGATTAGCTAACTATGGCTACACCTTC. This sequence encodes CASSLSRLANYGYTF.

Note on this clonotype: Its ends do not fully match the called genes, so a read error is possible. CDR3 in DNA: TGCAGTGCTAGACTACCTCAGGGAACTGGTTCACCCCTCCGCTTT. Translated: CSARLPQGTGSPLRF. The V and J genes are TRBV20-1 and TRBJ1-6; D possibly corresponds to TRBD1 (5 bases). Germline-derived CDR1 and CDR2 are DFQATT and SNEGSKA (reference sequence). This CDR3 contains 15 residues.

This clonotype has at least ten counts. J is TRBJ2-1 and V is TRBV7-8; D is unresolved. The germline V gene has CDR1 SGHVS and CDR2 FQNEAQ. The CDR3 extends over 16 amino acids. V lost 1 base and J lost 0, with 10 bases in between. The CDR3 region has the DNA TGTGCCAGCAGCTTAGTTATTAGCATCTCCTACAATGAGCAGTTCTTC. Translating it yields CASSLVISISYNEQFF.

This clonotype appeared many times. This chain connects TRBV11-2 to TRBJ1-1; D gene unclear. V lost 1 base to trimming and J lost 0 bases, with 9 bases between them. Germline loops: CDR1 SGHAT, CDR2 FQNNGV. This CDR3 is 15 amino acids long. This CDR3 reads CASSLGFLMNTEAFF. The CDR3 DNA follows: TGTGCCAGCAGCTTAGGGTTCCTCATGAACACTGAAGCTTTCTTT.

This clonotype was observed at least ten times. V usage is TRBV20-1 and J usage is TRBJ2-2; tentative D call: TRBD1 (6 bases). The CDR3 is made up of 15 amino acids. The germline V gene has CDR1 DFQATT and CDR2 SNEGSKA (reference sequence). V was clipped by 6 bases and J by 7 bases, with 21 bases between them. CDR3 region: CSARWVGGNYGELFF. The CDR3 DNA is TGCAGTGCCAGATGGGTAGGGGGTAATTACGGGGAGCTGTTTTTT.

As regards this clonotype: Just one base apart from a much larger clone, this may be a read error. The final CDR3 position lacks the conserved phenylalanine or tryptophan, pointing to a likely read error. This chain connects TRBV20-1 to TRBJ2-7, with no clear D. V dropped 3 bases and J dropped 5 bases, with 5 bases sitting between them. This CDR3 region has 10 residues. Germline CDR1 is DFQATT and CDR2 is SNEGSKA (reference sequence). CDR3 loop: CSASDNEQYL. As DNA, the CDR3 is TGCAGTGCTAGTGACAACGAGCAGTACCTC.

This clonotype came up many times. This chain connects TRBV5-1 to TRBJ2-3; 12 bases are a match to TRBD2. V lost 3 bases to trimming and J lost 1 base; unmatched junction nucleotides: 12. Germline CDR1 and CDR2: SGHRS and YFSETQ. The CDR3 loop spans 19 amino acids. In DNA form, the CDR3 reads TGCGCCAGCAGCTACTCTAGCGGGGGGGCCTGGGTTGGCACAGATACGCAGTATTTT. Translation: CASSYSSGGAWVGTDTQYF.

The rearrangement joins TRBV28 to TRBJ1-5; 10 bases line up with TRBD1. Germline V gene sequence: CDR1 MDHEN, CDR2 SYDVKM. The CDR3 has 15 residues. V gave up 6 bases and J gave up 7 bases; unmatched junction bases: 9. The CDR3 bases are TGTGCCAGCAGCTTTCGTGTGACAGGGGGCCAGCCCCAGCATTTT. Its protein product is CASSFRVTGGQPQHF.

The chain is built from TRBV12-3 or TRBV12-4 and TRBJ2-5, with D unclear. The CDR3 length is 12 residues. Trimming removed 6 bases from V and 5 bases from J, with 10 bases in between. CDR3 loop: CASSRAPETQYF. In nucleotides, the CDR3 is TGTGCCAGCAGCCGGGCCCCCGAGACCCAGTACTTC.

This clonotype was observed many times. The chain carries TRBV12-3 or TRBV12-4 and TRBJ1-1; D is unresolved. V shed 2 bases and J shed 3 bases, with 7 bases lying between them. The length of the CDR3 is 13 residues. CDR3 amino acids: CASSLRPDTEAFF. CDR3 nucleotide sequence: TGTGCCAGCAGTTTAAGGCCAGACACTGAAGCTTTCTTT.

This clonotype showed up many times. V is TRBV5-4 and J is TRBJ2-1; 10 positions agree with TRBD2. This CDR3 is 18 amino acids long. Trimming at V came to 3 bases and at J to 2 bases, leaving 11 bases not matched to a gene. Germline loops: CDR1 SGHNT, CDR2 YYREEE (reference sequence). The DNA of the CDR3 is TGTGCCAGCAGCTCAACTCGAGCGGGAGGGCCCACCTACAATGAGCAGTTCTTC. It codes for CASSSTRAGGPTYNEQFF.

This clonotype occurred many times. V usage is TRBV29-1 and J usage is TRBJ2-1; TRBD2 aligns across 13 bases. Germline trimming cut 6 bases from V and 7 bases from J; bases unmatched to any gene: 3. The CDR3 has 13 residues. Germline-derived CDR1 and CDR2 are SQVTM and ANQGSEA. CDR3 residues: CSVKLAGGNEQFF. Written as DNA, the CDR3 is TGCAGCGTGAAACTAGCGGGAGGGAATGAGCAGTTCTTC.

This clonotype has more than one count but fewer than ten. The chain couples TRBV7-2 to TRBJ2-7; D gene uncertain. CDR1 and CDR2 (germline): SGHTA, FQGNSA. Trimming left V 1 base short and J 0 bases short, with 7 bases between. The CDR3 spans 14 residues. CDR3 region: CASSLEPASYEQYF. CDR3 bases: TGTGCCAGCAGCTTAGAACCGGCCTCCTACGAGCAGTACTTC. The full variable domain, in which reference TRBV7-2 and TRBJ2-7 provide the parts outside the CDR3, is GAGVSQSPSNKVTEKGKDVELRCDPISGHTALYWYRQSLGQGLEFLIYFQGNSAPDKSGLPSDRFSAERTGGSVSTLTIQRTQQEDSAVYLCASSLEPASYEQYFGPGTRLTVT.

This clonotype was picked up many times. The CDR3 DNA reads as TGTGCCAGCAGCTTAGTTGGTGGGACCTCTTTGTACGAGCAGTACTTC. This sequence encodes CASSLVGGTSLYEQYF. The J gene is TRBJ2-7, the V gene TRBV7-2; D assignment may be TRBD1 or TRBD2 (5 bases each). This CDR3 comprises 16 residues. V lost 1 base and J lost 4, with 17 bases in between. CDR1 and CDR2 from the germline V gene are SGHTA and FQGNSA.

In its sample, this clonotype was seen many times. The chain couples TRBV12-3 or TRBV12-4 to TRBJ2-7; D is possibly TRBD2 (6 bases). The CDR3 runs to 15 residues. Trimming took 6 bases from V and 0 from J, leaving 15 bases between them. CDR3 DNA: TGTGCCAGCAGAACGGGACTCCATGGCTCCTACGAGCAGTACTTC. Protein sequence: CASRTGLHGSYEQYF.

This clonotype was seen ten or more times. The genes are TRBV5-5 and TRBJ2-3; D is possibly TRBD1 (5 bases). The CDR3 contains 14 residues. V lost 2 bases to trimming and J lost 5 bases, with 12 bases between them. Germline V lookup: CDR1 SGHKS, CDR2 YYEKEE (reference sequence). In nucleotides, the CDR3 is TGTGCCAGCAGCTTCCCCATGACAGAAGATACGCAGTATTTT. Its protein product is CASSFPMTEDTQYF.

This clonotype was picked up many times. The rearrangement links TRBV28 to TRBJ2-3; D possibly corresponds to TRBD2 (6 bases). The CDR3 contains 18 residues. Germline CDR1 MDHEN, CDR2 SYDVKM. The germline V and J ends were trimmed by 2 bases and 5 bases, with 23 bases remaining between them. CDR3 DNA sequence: TGTGCCAGCAGTTTAGGTATGGTAGCGGAGGGGAGTATAGATACGCAGTATTTT. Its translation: CASSLGMVAEGSIDTQYF.

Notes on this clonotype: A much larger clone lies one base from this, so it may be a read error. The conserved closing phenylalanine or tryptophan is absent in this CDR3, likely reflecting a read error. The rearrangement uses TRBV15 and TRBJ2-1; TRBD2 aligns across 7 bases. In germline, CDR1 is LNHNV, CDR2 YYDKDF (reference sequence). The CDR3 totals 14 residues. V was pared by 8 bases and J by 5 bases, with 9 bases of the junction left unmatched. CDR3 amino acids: CATAAGVNDNEQFL. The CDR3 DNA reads TGTGCCACCGCGGCGGGAGTGAATGACAATGAGCAGTTCTTG.

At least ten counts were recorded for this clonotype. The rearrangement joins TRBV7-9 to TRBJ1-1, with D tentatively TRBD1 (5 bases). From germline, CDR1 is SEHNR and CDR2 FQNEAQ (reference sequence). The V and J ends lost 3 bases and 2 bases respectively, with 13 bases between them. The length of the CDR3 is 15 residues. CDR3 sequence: CASSFWGMGNTEAFF. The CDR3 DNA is TGTGCCAGCAGCTTTTGGGGGATGGGCAACACTGAAGCTTTCTTT.

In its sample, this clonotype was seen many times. The CDR3 DNA reads as TGCAGTGCTCTTGGACTAGCGGGGGGTTACAATGAGCAGTTCTTC. It codes for CSALGLAGGYNEQFF. The chain has TRBV20-1 and TRBJ2-1; 14 nucleotides align to TRBD2. V trimming: 5 bases; J trimming: 4 bases; junction bases outside the gene matches: 4. Germline V gene data show CDR1 as DFQATT and CDR2 as SNEGSKA (reference sequence). The CDR3 extends over 15 amino acids.

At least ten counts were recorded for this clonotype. The CDR3 DNA is TGTGCCATCAGAGGGGGGACAGGGGATAAGTTTACTGAAGCTTTCTTT. Translated: CAIRGGTGDKFTEAFF. The chain uses TRBV10-3 and TRBJ1-1, with 10 bases matching TRBD1. J gave up 5 bases and V 6 bases, and 12 bases lay outside the gene matches. The germline V gene encodes CDR1 ENHRY and CDR2 SYGVKD. The CDR3 spans 16 residues.

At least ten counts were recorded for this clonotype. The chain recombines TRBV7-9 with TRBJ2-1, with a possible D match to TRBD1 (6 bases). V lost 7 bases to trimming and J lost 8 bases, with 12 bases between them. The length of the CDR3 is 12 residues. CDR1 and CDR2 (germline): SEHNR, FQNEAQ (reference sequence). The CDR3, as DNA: TGTGCCAGCACCCACAGGGTGGATGAGCAGTTCTTC. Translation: CASTHRVDEQFF.

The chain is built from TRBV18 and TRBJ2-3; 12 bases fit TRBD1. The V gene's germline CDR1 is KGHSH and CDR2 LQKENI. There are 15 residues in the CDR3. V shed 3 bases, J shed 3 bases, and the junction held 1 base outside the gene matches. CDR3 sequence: CASSPGQGATDTQYF. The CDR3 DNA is TGTGCCAGCTCACCGGGACAGGGGGCTACAGATACGCAGTATTTT.